Listed below are T cell receptor beta chains from one sample, sequenced in a study of T cell responses to AZD1222 COVID-19 vaccine. Method: immunoSEQ multiplex PCR; TCRdb's copy keeps in-frame clones and lacks some. The sample lists 70,000 to 75,000 clones, 80% occurring once. This material consisted of peripheral blood, taken 28 days after the second AZD1222 dose. These receptors originate from an adult who received the AZD1222 COVID-19 vaccine. Each CDR3 is given with its conserved first and last residue. A D gene is named only where the DNA matches it firmly. Expanded clones get a size class; other rows say once, few or many, or leave the size out.

CASSPTWTLIETQYF TGTGCCAGCTCACCCACCTGGACACTGATCGAGACCCAGTACTTC TRBJ2-5 TRBV18 NA 15 NA
CASSHGSAGPGTSSSGSYEQYF TGCGCCAGCAGCCATGGCTCGGCAGGTCCCGGGACTAGCTCCTCAGGGTCCTACGAGCAGTACTTC TRBJ2-7 TRBV5-1 TRBD2 22 NA
CASSQPGQGVDTQYF TGCGCCAGCAGCCAACCGGGACAGGGTGTGGATACGCAGTATTTT TRBJ2-3 TRBV4-3 TRBD1 15 NA
CASSLVRSGEQYF TGTGCCAGCAGCTTGGTCCGGTCTGGAGAGCAGTACTTC TRBJ2-7 TRBV5-6 NA 13 few
CASILAGGENNEQFF NA TRBJ2-1 TRBV5-5 NA 15 NA
CASSLVGGDYNEQFF TGTGCCAGCAGCTTAGTGGGGGGGGACTACAATGAGCAGTTCTTC TRBJ2-1 TRBV7-2 TRBD2 15 NA
CASSWGSGVGQPQHF TGCGCCAGCAGCTGGGGCAGTGGCGTAGGGCAGCCCCAGCATTTT TRBJ1-5 TRBV5-1 NA 15 once
CASSATGTVGYTF TGTGCCAGCAGCGCCACAGGGACCGTCGGCTACACCTTC TRBJ1-2 TRBV9 NA 13 NA
CASSLGPYTGELFF TGTGCCAGCAGCTTAGGCCCTTACACCGGGGAGCTGTTTTTT TRBJ2-2 TRBV11-3 NA 14 NA
CAISEPSRGASQETQYF TGTGCCATCAGTGAACCATCACGGGGGGCGAGTCAAGAGACCCAGTACTTC TRBJ2-5 TRBV10-3 NA 17 NA
CASSSSDSQPQHF TGTGCCAGCAGCTCCTCCGACAGTCAGCCCCAGCATTTT TRBJ1-5 TRBV3-1/TRBV3-2 NA 13 NA
CASRRSSYNEQFF TGTGCCAGTAGGCGAAGCTCCTACAATGAGCAGTTCTTC TRBJ2-1 TRBV19 NA 13 NA
CASSVVGDTQYF TGTGCCAGCAGCGTAGTTGGGGATACGCAGTATTTT TRBJ2-3 TRBV9 NA 12 NA
CASRTPPSGTITDTQYF TGTGCCAGCAGGACTCCGCCTTCCGGGACTATCACAGATACGCAGTATTTT TRBJ2-3 TRBV2 TRBD2 17 once
CASSQLAGGDFEQYF TGTGCCAGCAGCCAACTAGCGGGGGGGGATTTCGAGCAGTACTTC TRBJ2-7 TRBV3-1/TRBV3-2 TRBD2 15 once
CASTPVGRALQYF TGTGCCAGCACCCCGGTGGGCAGGGCGTTGCAGTACTTC TRBJ2-7 TRBV5-8 NA 13 NA
CATSDLGQDYGYTF TGTGCCACCAGCGATTTAGGACAGGACTATGGCTACACCTTC TRBJ1-2 TRBV24-1 TRBD1 14 few
CASSFGGRDEQFF TGTGCCAGCAGCTTTGGGGGCCGCGATGAGCAGTTCTTC TRBJ2-1 TRBV7-9 NA 13 NA
CASSMMGTGLIETQYF TGTGCCAGCAGTATGATGGGGACAGGGCTAATCGAGACCCAGTACTTC TRBJ2-5 TRBV7-3 TRBD1 16 once
CATSDYGTGWDNEQFF TGTGCCACCAGTGATTATGGGACAGGGTGGGACAATGAGCAGTTCTTC TRBJ2-1 TRBV24-1 TRBD1 16 NA
CASTPLAERGELFF TGCGCCAGCACCCCACTAGCGGAGCGAGGGGAGCTGTTTTTT TRBJ2-2 TRBV5-1 TRBD2 14 NA
CASSLSLPPGANVLTF TGTGCCAGCAGCTTGAGTTTACCCCCTGGGGCCAACGTCCTGACTTTC TRBJ2-6 TRBV7-9 NA 16 NA
CASRRPGTSGTNEQFF TGTGCCAGTAGGCGCCCCGGGACTAGCGGGACAAATGAGCAGTTCTTC TRBJ2-1 TRBV19 TRBD2 16 NA
CASSLGAVNEQYF TGTGCCAGCAGCCTAGGGGCGGTAAACGAGCAGTACTTC TRBJ2-7 TRBV25-1 NA 13 NA
CASSTTGAQPQHF TGTGCCAGCAGTACCACAGGGGCTCAGCCCCAGCATTTT TRBJ1-5 TRBV27 TRBD1 13 NA
CASSPHMTGFDGSPLHF TGTGCCAGCAGCCCACACATGACAGGGTTTGATGGTTCACCCCTCCACTTT TRBJ1-6 TRBV28 TRBD1 17 NA
CASRPDGTNYGYTF TGCGCCAGCAGACCGGACGGAACCAACTATGGCTACACCTTC TRBJ1-2 TRBV5-1 NA 14 NA
CATSRDGTSGSRDEQYF TGTGCCACCAGCAGAGATGGGACTAGCGGGAGTCGGGACGAGCAGTACTTC TRBJ2-7 TRBV15 TRBD2 17 once
CATSDPDTPLHF TGTGCCACCAGTGATCCCGACACACCCCTCCACTTT TRBJ1-6 TRBV24-1 NA 12 NA
CASRAEAGPNTEAFF TGTGCCAGCAGGGCTGAGGCGGGACCGAACACTGAAGCTTTCTTT TRBJ1-1 TRBV2 NA 15 few
CASSQVPRERKETQYF TGCGCCAGCAGCCAAGTCCCCCGGGAGAGGAAAGAGACCCAGTACTTC TRBJ2-5 TRBV4-1 NA 16 NA
CASSPTQRTGELFF TGTGCCAGCAGCCCCACTCAACGAACCGGGGAGCTGTTTTTT TRBJ2-2 TRBV7-6 NA 14 NA
CASSSPGRTGYSNQPQHF TGTGCCAGCAGTTCCCCCGGGCGGACAGGCTATAGCAATCAGCCCCAGCATTTT TRBJ1-5 TRBV28 TRBD1 18 NA
CASSPRLASQPQHF TGTGCCAGCAGTCCCCGGTTGGCTAGTCAGCCCCAGCATTTT TRBJ1-5 TRBV28 NA 14 NA
CASSGRDTGELFF TGTGCCAGCAGTGGCCGGGACACCGGGGAGCTGTTTTTT TRBJ2-2 TRBV6-6 NA 13 NA
CSVRSGEGSSYEQYF TGCAGCGTCCGTAGCGGCGAAGGAAGCTCCTACGAGCAGTACTTC TRBJ2-7 TRBV29-1 NA 15 NA
CATSDLLSGGANTGELFF TGTGCCACCAGTGATTTACTGAGCGGGGGGGCGAACACCGGGGAGCTGTTTTTT TRBJ2-2 TRBV24-1 TRBD2 18 NA
CAIEGLAHGYTF TGTGCCATCGAAGGACTGGCCCATGGCTACACCTTC TRBJ1-2 TRBV12-3/TRBV12-4 NA 12 NA
CASSGSLVGLASDTQYF TGTGCCAGCAGCGGTTCCCTCGTTGGACTAGCGTCAGATACGCAGTATTTT TRBJ2-3 TRBV5-8 TRBD2 17 NA
CASRDTYLSGYTF TGTGCCAGCAGGGACACCTACCTATCTGGCTACACCTTC TRBJ1-2 TRBV28 NA 13 NA
CASSIAGAQEQFF TGTGCCAGTAGTATAGCGGGAGCGCAGGAGCAGTTCTTC TRBJ2-1 TRBV19 NA 13 NA
CASSYAGQGNSPLHF TGTGCCAGCAGTTACGCGGGACAGGGTAATTCACCCCTCCACTTT TRBJ1-6 TRBV6-5 TRBD1 15 NA
CARTTKDTKHATNEKLFF TGTGCCCGAACTACAAAGGACACCAAACATGCAACTAATGAAAAACTGTTTTTT TRBJ1-4 TRBV27 NA 18 few
CASSPPSQLAGEAEQFF TGTGCCAGCTCACCACCCTCCCAGCTAGCGGGAGAGGCTGAGCAGTTCTTC TRBJ2-1 TRBV18 TRBD2 17 NA
CASSFPRRRMNTEAFF TGCGCCAGCAGTTTCCCAAGGCGTAGGATGAACACTGAAGCTTTCTTT TRBJ1-1 TRBV10-2 NA 16 NA
CASSTRELSLEAFF TGTGCCAGCAGTACGAGGGAGTTGAGTTTGGAAGCTTTCTTT TRBJ1-1 TRBV6-5 NA 14 NA
CASRQGHTGELFF TGTGCTAGTAGGCAGGGCCACACCGGGGAGCTGTTTTTT TRBJ2-2 TRBV12-5 NA 13 NA
CASSLTAKGEQYF TGTGCCAGCAGCTTAACGGCAAAGGGCGAGCAGTACTTC TRBJ2-7 TRBV7-3 NA 13 NA
CASSYSLGTDTQYF TGTGCCAGCAGTTACTCTTTGGGGACAGATACGCAGTATTTT TRBJ2-3 TRBV6-2/TRBV6-3 NA 14 NA
CAHRALTGELFF TGTGCCCACAGGGCTCTCACCGGGGAGCTGTTTTTT TRBJ2-2 TRBV11-1 NA 12 NA
CASSTQGDQPQHF TGTGCCAGCAGTACCCAGGGGGATCAGCCCCAGCATTTT TRBJ1-5 TRBV6-6 TRBD1 13 NA
CASSIAMGVSEQYF TGTGCCAGTAGTATTGCCATGGGTGTATCCGAGCAGTACTTC TRBJ2-7 TRBV19 NA 14 NA
CASSYSGLLTDTQYF TGTGCCAGCAGTTACTCGGGACTACTCACAGATACGCAGTATTTT TRBJ2-3 TRBV6-5 TRBD2 15 few
CASSLLARETQYF TGTGCCAGCAGCTTACTGGCGAGAGAGACCCAGTACTTC TRBJ2-5 TRBV7-2 NA 13 NA
CASSPLGTGIETQYF TGTGCCAGTAGTCCCCTCGGGACAGGGATAGAGACCCAGTACTTC TRBJ2-5 TRBV19 TRBD1 15 NA
CASSETRQLNEQFF TGTGCCAGCAGTGAGACCCGGCAATTGAATGAGCAGTTCTTC TRBJ2-1 TRBV2 NA 14 NA
CASSPQTSGAGDTQYF TGCGCCAGCAGCCCCCAGACTAGCGGGGCGGGAGATACGCAGTATTTT TRBJ2-3 TRBV4-1 TRBD2 16 NA